This TCR beta chain was profiled in a study of cytomegalovirus exposure and HLA in healthy donors. As for the study in general: Earlier work reported approximately 110 million unique TCR beta sequences from 150 million to 200 million T cells.

The PCR made use of 60 Vbeta and 13 Jbeta primers. Profiled with immunoSEQ multiplex PCR; TCRdb holds only in-frame clones, not every one. This sample carries about 88,000 clones, just under 90% of them seen once, and the ten largest clones take about 2.5%. The germline V gene has CDR1 SGHRS and CDR2 YFSETQ. V gave up 7 bases and J gave up 3 bases; unmatched junction bases: 18. The CDR3 totals 17 residues. Sequenced input: PBMCs. This receptor was identified in a man aged 18 to 30 in good health and CMV-seronegative. This sequence joins TRBV5-1 and TRBJ2-7; 8 bases agree with TRBD1. The CDR3 spells CASPMRPDRGVYYEQYF. The CDR3 DNA follows: TGCGCCAGCCCTATGCGACCCGACAGGGGCGTTTACTACGAGCAGTACTTC.